This T cell receptor (beta chain) was recorded in a study of blood T cell repertoires in COVID-19. About the research overall: Whether acute or convalescent, the COVID-19 samples came from the United States, Italy and Spain. T cells, B-cell-depleted T cells, or PBMCs provided the cDNA or gDNA that served as material.

This CDR3 has 16 residues. Germline values: CDR1 LNHDA, CDR2 SQIVND (reference sequence). V was clipped by 6 bases and J by 0 bases; unmatched bases: 7. Original methodology: Estimates of nucleated cell counts were drawn from the amplification of reference gene primers. Repertoires were generated with immunoSEQ multiplex PCR, while TCRdb's copy carries only in-frame clones and drops some. That table supplies the V and J calls and clone size; D and trimming were determined from the DNA. The sample has roughly 78,000 clones, approximately 90% seen once; the top ten hold around 0.6%. The chain uses TRBV19 and TRBJ1-4; 7 positions agree with TRBD1. The sequence derives from a man aged 60 to 69 with acute or convalescent COVID-19. Sequencing was carried out using peripheral blood. This CDR3 reads CASRGQSSSTNEKLFF. The CDR3 DNA sequence: TGTGCCAGTAGGGGACAGAGCTCTTCAACTAATGAAAAACTGTTTTTT.